This T cell receptor (beta chain) stems from a study of OX40 agonist ivuxolimab in advanced cancers. Study-wide context: Ivuxolimab was a fully human IgG2 agonistic monoclonal antibody targeting the costimulatory receptor OX40 (CD134). The paper covers the monotherapy dose-escalation part of the phase I ivuxolimab trial, which included N of about 50 patients. Patients were allowed to have had prior anti-PD-1, anti-PD-L1 or anti-CTLA-4 therapy, and more than 35% of the dose-escalation patients had been treated with checkpoint inhibitors. Of the roughly 54 dose-escalation patients, hepatocellular carcinoma was present in around 20, melanoma in around 15, renal cell carcinoma in 9 and head and neck cancer in 9. In the dose-escalation cohort, more than 75% of patients were male, and the mean age was around 60 years, with a range of about 23 to 85. Partial responses occurred in three dose-escalation patients, of whom one had hepatocellular carcinoma and two had cutaneous melanoma. Intravenous ivuxolimab was administered to patients every 2 weeks at six dose levels: 0.01, 0.1, 0.3, 1.5, 3 and 10 mg/kg. The point of sequencing TCRbeta in the periphery was to test whether ivuxolimab changed TCR sequence diversity and drove clonal T-cell expansion. Overall study results and their limits: After ivuxolimab, CD8+ T cells had more expanded clones than CD4+ T cells on average. At doses of 0.1 to 3.0 mg/kg, clonal expansion of both CD4+ and CD8+ T cells in blood was seen between baseline and week 6. Low levels of normalized T-cell clonal expansion were also seen in some patients who did not respond. In partial responders in the 0.1-3.0 mg/kg groups, normalized peripheral clonal expansion was found to be among the lowest, especially among CD8+ T cells. The antigen specificity of the clonally expanded peripheral T cells was not determined.

Patients with a history of autoimmune disease or receiving systemic immunosuppression were excluded from the trial. Peripheral blood for TCR sequencing was collected from all dose cohorts at baseline, on cycle 4 day 1, and on cycle 7 day 1. The samples were taken from a phase I, first-in-human, multicenter, open-label dose-escalation trial of ivuxolimab. Adults with locally advanced or metastatic head and neck squamous cell, hepatocellular, melanoma or renal cell carcinoma were enrolled in the trial. Before TCR sequencing, CD4+ and CD8+ T cells were separately sorted from peripheral blood. On this clone itself: The antigen it recognizes is unknown. No much larger clone is present one base from it, and per-base qualities are unavailable.

Genomic DNA was extracted from sorted cells for sequencing of the TCRbeta CDR3 region. The immunoSEQ Assay was used for sequencing of TCRbeta CDR3 regions. Not all clones reach the TCRdb copy of this immuneACCESS table, which keeps in-frame sequences only. Checked studies attribute under half of the gap to unresolved V genes and leave the rest unexplained. In all, the sample holds fewer than 30,000 clones, and around 81% of those were seen once. Roughly 30% of the sample lies in the top ten. Based on the germline V gene, the CDR1 and CDR2 sequences are MGHRA and YSYEKL. Clipping removes 0 bases from V and 3 bases from J, with 7 as the unmatched junction base count. From the cysteine through the phenylalanine, the CDR3 covers 16 amino acids. The read is trimmed to its CDR3 DNA, 48 bases read in frame from base 1.

The receptor's source is an adult with an advanced solid tumor such as melanoma, head and neck, liver or kidney cancer. Sequences were derived from CD4+ or CD8+ T cells sorted from blood, sampled in a trial of the OX40 agonist ivuxolimab. Here the chain combines TRBV4-1 and TRBJ1-1; TRBD1 fits 7 bases in the junction. The CDR3 protein sequence reads: CASSQDPETGYTEAFF. The DNA sequence is given as TGCGCCAGCAGCCAAGATCCGGAGACAGGGTACACTGAAGCTTTCTTT.